These 14 T cell receptor beta chains originate from one sample sequenced in a study of T cell repertoires in cytomegalovirus infection. MiXCR, applied by TCRdb to the reads, yields one record per CDR3 protein. The sample records 110,000 to 150,000 distinct CDR3 sequences, approximately 5.9% being singletons. The source material was PBMCs. Receptors were obtained from a human donor in good health (CMV status not recorded). Some clones in this sample may be carry-over from other donors' samples.

This clonotype was detected ten times or more. The chain combines TRBV7-2 with TRBJ1-5; no definite D call. The germline V gene has CDR1 SGHTA and CDR2 FQGNSA. The CDR3 spans 15 residues. V dropped 5 bases and J dropped 6 bases, with 17 bases sitting between them. The CDR3 bases are TGTGCCAGCAGCCCTACGGGGAGGGAGGGTCAGCCCCAGCATTTT. It codes for CASSPTGREGQPQHF. Complete variable domain (other parts from reference TRBV7-2 and TRBJ1-5): GAGVSQSPSNKVTEKGKDVELRCDPISGHTALYWYRQSLGQGLEFLIYFQGNSAPDKSGLPSDRFSAERTGGSVSTLTIQRTQQEDSAVYLCASSPTGREGQPQHFGDGTRLSIL.

V usage is TRBV6-6 and J usage is TRBJ2-5; maybe TRBD2 (5 bases). The V and J ends lost 6 bases and 5 bases respectively, with 16 bases between them. Germline CDR1 reads MNHNY; CDR2 reads SVGAGI (reference sequence). The CDR3 totals 14 residues. The CDR3 loop reads CASRLHRERETQYF. The CDR3 DNA reads TGTGCCAGCAGGCTCCACCGGGAAAGGGAGACCCAGTACTTC.

The V call is TRBV6-5, the J call TRBJ1-2; perhaps TRBD1 as D (5 bases). The CDR3 covers 14 residues. Trimming pared 5 bases from V and 4 bases from J, leaving 14 bases between. CDR1 MNHEY and CDR2 SVGAGI come from the germline V gene. The chain's CDR3 is CASSQSGPGYGYTF. The CDR3 coding sequence is TGTGCCAGCAGTCAATCGGGGCCTGGCTATGGCTACACCTTC.

This clonotype has at least ten counts. The chain couples TRBV7-2 to TRBJ1-2; D is ambiguous. Trimming shortened V by 5 bases and J by 7 bases, and 11 bases separated the two germline ends. The CDR3 totals 12 residues. Germline-derived CDR1 and CDR2 are SGHTA and FQGNSA. CDR3: CASSPLAGGYTF. The CDR3 bases are TGTGCCAGCAGCCCCTTGGCGGGTGGCTACACCTTC.

This clonotype came up a few times. The chain joins TRBV29-1 to TRBJ2-1, with D tentatively TRBD1 (6 bases). The V and J ends lost 4 bases and 4 bases respectively, with 8 bases between them. From germline, CDR1 is SQVTM and CDR2 ANQGSEA. This CDR3 region has 12 residues. The CDR3 region has the DNA TGCAGCGTTGTACAGGGATACAATGAGCAGTTCTTC. It encodes CSVVQGYNEQFF.

This clonotype was seen a handful of times. The chain recombines TRBV19 with TRBJ2-2; the match to TRBD1 covers 8 bases. Germline V CDR1 and CDR2: LNHDA, SQIVND (reference sequence). CDR3 length equals 16 residues. J lost 1 base, V lost 6 bases, and 7 bases had no gene match. In DNA form, the CDR3 reads TGTGCCAGTAGCCTCAGGACAGGGAAGAACACCGGGGAGCTGTTTTTT. This sequence encodes CASSLRTGKNTGELFF.

This clonotype has just a few counts. The CDR3 loop is CASRPGASGYTF. The CDR3 DNA sequence: TGTGCCAGCAGACCAGGGGCAAGTGGCTACACCTTC. This chain joins TRBV5-6 and TRBJ1-2; the D gene is possibly TRBD1 (6 bases). CDR3 length: 12 residues. Trimming pared 5 bases from V and 7 bases from J, leaving 12 bases between. CDR1 SGHDT and CDR2 YYEEEE come from the germline V gene. Looking up the rest from reference TRBV5-6 and TRBJ1-2 gives the full variable domain: DAGVTQSPTHLIKTRGQQVTLRCSPKSGHDTVSWYQQALGQGPQFIFQYYEEEERQRGNFPDRFSGHQFPNYSSELNVNALLLGDSALYLCASRPGASGYTFGSGTRLTVV.

This clonotype was recorded many times. This sequence joins TRBV5-5 and TRBJ2-3; the match to TRBD2 covers 7 bases. CDR1 is SGHKS, CDR2 YYEKEE, per germline (reference sequence). The CDR3 is 18 residues long. The J segment lost 6 bases and the V segment lost 2 bases, leaving 18 bases of the junction unmatched. The CDR3 loop reads CASSFPLPRDYQGDTQYF. In nucleotides, the CDR3 is TGTGCCAGCAGCTTTCCTCTTCCTAGGGACTATCAAGGGGATACGCAGTATTTT.

Note on this clonotype: One base away lies a much larger clone, so this may be a sequencing read error. The gene calls are TRBV27 and TRBJ2-2; D might be TRBD2 (5 bases). Per the germline V gene, CDR1 is MNHEY and CDR2 is SMNVEV (reference sequence). The CDR3 runs to 13 residues. CDR3 nucleotide sequence: TGTGCCAGCAGTATACGTACCACCGGGGAGCTGCTTTTT. Residues: CASSIRTTGELLF.

This clonotype has a count of ten or more. The rearrangement uses TRBV7-8 and TRBJ2-7, with D tentatively TRBD1 (7 bases). This CDR3 comprises 15 residues. Germline assignment: CDR1 SGHVS and CDR2 FQNEAQ. V was pared by 5 bases and J by 3 bases, with 17 bases between. This chain's CDR3 is CASSRGTAGDYEQYF. Written as DNA, the CDR3 is TGTGCCAGCAGCCGGGGGACAGCAGGGGACTACGAGCAGTACTTC.

This clonotype was seen ten or more times. J is TRBJ2-1 and V is TRBV5-1; possible D gene TRBD2, 5 bases. Germline CDR1 reads SGHRS; CDR2 reads YFSETQ. Trimming took off 4 bases at V and 7 bases at J, with 12 bases between the two ends. This CDR3 region has 13 residues. The CDR3: CASSPPGGNEQFF. The CDR3, as DNA: TGCGCCAGCAGCCCTCCGGGCGGGAATGAGCAGTTCTTC. Filled out from reference TRBV5-1 and TRBJ2-1, the complete variable domain reads KAGVTQTPRYLIKTRGQQVTLSCSPISGHRSVSWYQQTPGQGLQFLFEYFSETQRNKGNFPGRFSGRQFSNSRSEMNVSTLELGDSALYLCASSPPGGNEQFFGPGTRLTVL.

This clonotype appeared many times. CDR3 nucleotides: TGTGCCAGCAGCTTGCAGGCCCCCAATGAGCAGTTCTTC. Translated: CASSLQAPNEQFF. The gene calls are TRBV7-8 and TRBJ2-1; D remains unclear. Germline assignment: CDR1 SGHVS and CDR2 FQNEAQ. This CDR3 is built from 13 residues. V was pared by 3 bases and J by 6 bases, with 9 bases between.

The chain is built from TRBV7-9 and TRBJ1-1, with unresolved D. Germline CDR1 SEHNR, CDR2 FQNEAQ (reference sequence). This CDR3 is 12 amino acids long. V shed 3 bases and J shed 3 bases, with 5 bases lying between them. In DNA, the CDR3 is TGTGCCAGCAGCTTTAGGCACACTGAAGCTTTCTTT. This sequence encodes CASSFRHTEAFF. The variable domain in full, completed from reference TRBV7-9 and TRBJ1-1, reads DTGVSQNPRHKITKRGQNVTFRCDPISEHNRLYWYRQTLGQGPEFLTYFQNEAQLEKSRLLSDRFSAERPKGSFSTLEIQRTEQGDSAMYLCASSFRHTEAFFGQGTRLTVV.

Ten or more counts support this clonotype. This chain joins TRBV20-1 and TRBJ2-5, with D possibly matching TRBD2 (6 bases). Germline V CDR1 and CDR2: DFQATT, SNEGSKA (reference sequence). The CDR3 contains 14 residues. The germline V and J ends were trimmed by 6 bases and 2 bases, with 16 bases remaining between them. The CDR3 region is CSAPRDNTQETQYF. CDR3 sequence (DNA): TGCAGTGCCCCGCGGGATAATACACAAGAGACCCAGTACTTC.